This TCR beta chain stems from a study of blood T cell repertoires in COVID-19. In the study overall: T cells, B-cell-depleted T cells, or PBMCs provided the cDNA or gDNA that served as material.

Study processing details: Reference gene primer amplification gave nucleated cell count estimates. Method: immunoSEQ multiplex PCR; TCRdb's copy keeps in-frame clones and lacks some. The V and J calls and clone size were taken over from that table, and D and trimming were inferred from the DNA. The data show under 200,000 clones, with around 90% seen just once and approximately 8.2% held by the top ten. The CDR3 extends over 12 amino acids. V gave up 2 bases and J gave up 4 bases, with 5 bases separating them. Looked up from germline, CDR1 is MGHRA and CDR2 is YSYEKL. Donors of Cohort 3 who recovered were those that had two negative PCRs, clearance, or symptom resolution.

This TCR was sampled from a woman between 18 and 29 years old who had recovered from COVID-19. The chain carries TRBV4-1 and TRBJ1-1, with D possibly matching TRBD1 (5 bases). Material for sequencing was PBMCs or T cells enriched from blood (not recorded which). The CDR3 here is CASSQRGTEAFF. The CDR3, as DNA: TGCGCCAGCAGCCAAAGGGGCACTGAAGCTTTCTTT.